Listed here are 22 T cell receptor beta chains from one sample, sequenced in a study of identifying expanded T cells in peripheral blood. Libraries were prepared by immunoSEQ multiplex PCR; TCRdb keeps only in-frame clonotypes and omits some of them. The sample includes around 100,000 clones, 75% to 90% seen only once; the top ten take approximately 5.7%. The sample consisted of blood. Receptor source: a person aged 18 to 75 in good health.

This clone was seen only a few times. The CDR3 is CASGRQESNQPQHF. CDR3 DNA sequence: TGTGCTAGTGGTCGACAGGAAAGCAATCAGCCCCAGCATTTT. This chain joins TRBV12-5 and TRBJ1-5, with D perhaps matching TRBD1 (6 bases). V lost 5 bases and J 1 base, leaving 9 bases between the germline ends. Germline V gene lookup returns CDR1 LGHNT and CDR2 FRNRAP. The CDR3 is made up of 14 amino acids.

The gene calls are TRBV5-1 and TRBJ1-5, with 7 bases identical to TRBD1. CDR3 length: 14 residues. V was clipped by 4 bases and J by 2 bases; unmatched bases: 3. CDR1 and CDR2 (germline): SGHRS, YFSETQ. This CDR3 reads CASSPGTGNQPQHF. CDR3 nucleotide sequence: TGCGCCAGCAGCCCAGGGACAGGCAATCAGCCCCAGCATTTT.

The CDR3 nucleotides read TGTGCCAGCAGCCATGACGGGACTAGCGGGGGCACAGATACGCAGTATTTT. This gives the protein CASSHDGTSGGTDTQYF. This sequence joins TRBV4-2 and TRBJ2-3; 13 nucleotides align to TRBD2. Trimming cost V 3 bases and J 1 base; bases outside gene matches: 4. This CDR3 is 17 amino acids long. Germline V gene sequence: CDR1 LGHNA, CDR2 YNFKEQ.

The chain uses TRBV5-5 and TRBJ2-1; TRBD2 agrees at 11 bases. Germline values: CDR1 SGHKS, CDR2 YYEKEE (reference sequence). V was clipped by 0 bases and J by 4 bases; unmatched bases: 0. The length of the CDR3 is 15 residues. As DNA, the CDR3 is TGTGCCAGCAGCTTGGTAGCGGGAGGGTACAATGAGCAGTTCTTC. Translated: CASSLVAGGYNEQFF.

The genes are TRBV6-5 and TRBJ2-3, with D tentatively TRBD1 (6 bases). Germline V CDR1 and CDR2: MNHEY, SVGAGI. V gave up 6 bases and J gave up 7 bases, with 11 bases separating them. CDR3 length equals 12 residues. The CDR3 protein is CASSPRGHTQYF. The CDR3 region has the DNA TGTGCCAGCAGCCCCAGGGGACATACGCAGTATTTT.

The chain couples TRBV27 to TRBJ1-1, with 7 bases fitting TRBD1. The germline gives CDR1 MNHEY, CDR2 SMNVEV (reference sequence). This CDR3 has 14 amino acids. After removal of 4 bases from V and 3 bases from J, the junction contained 5 bases not matched to a gene. For the CDR3, the DNA is TGTGCCAGCAGTTCCTACACAGGGGACACTGAAGCTTTCTTT. This encodes CASSSYTGDTEAFF.

This sequence joins TRBV29-1 and TRBJ1-4, with D uncertain. The CDR3 has 13 residues. Trimming left V 5 bases short and J 3 bases short, with 10 bases between. Germline CDR1 reads SQVTM; CDR2 reads ANQGSEA. The CDR3 is CSVSERANEKLFF. CDR3 nucleotide sequence: TGCAGCGTTTCAGAGAGAGCTAATGAAAAACTGTTTTTT. The whole variable domain, remainder taken from reference TRBV29-1 and TRBJ1-4, is SAVISQKPSRDICQRGTSLTIQCQVDSQVTMMFWYRQQPGQSLTLIATANQGSEATYESGFVIDKFPISRPNLTFSTLTVSNMSPEDSSIYLCSVSERANEKLFFGSGTQLSVL.

The CDR3 reads CASSPGTGGWRGYTF. The CDR3 DNA is TGTGCCAGCAGTCCAGGGACAGGGGGCTGGCGGGGCTACACCTTC. V is TRBV2 and J is TRBJ1-2, with 12 bases matching TRBD1. V shed 5 bases, J shed 8 bases, and the junction held 9 bases outside the gene matches. The CDR3 loop spans 15 amino acids. Germline V gene data show CDR1 as SNHLY and CDR2 as FYNNEI.

The chain recombines TRBV6-6 with TRBJ1-5; D remains ambiguous. This CDR3 has 14 residues. Germline V gene data show CDR1 as MNHNY and CDR2 as SVGAGI (reference sequence). Trimming left V 7 bases short and J 6 bases short, with 16 bases between. The CDR3 protein is CASTRGPTPQPQHF. The CDR3 DNA is TGTGCCAGCACCCGAGGTCCGACCCCTCAGCCCCAGCATTTT.

The V and J genes are TRBV5-1 and TRBJ1-1, with 7 nucleotides matching TRBD1. Trimming took 0 bases from V and 1 from J; bases not matched to a gene: 0. The CDR3 sequence is 14 residues long. Germline values: CDR1 SGHRS, CDR2 YFSETQ. The CDR3 sequence is CASSLDRGNTEAFF. The CDR3, as DNA: TGCGCCAGCAGCTTGGACAGGGGGAACACTGAAGCTTTCTTT.

The table lists this clone with a few counts. This chain uses TRBV23-1 with TRBJ2-7, with D possibly being TRBD2 (7 bases). TRBV23-1 is an ORF for which the function is uncertain. The germline V and J ends were trimmed by 10 bases and 5 bases, with 18 bases remaining between them. This CDR3 contains 13 residues. The DNA of the CDR3 is TGCGCCACTACGGGGGGCCCCTGGGACGAGCAGTACTTC. Amino acid sequence: CATTGGPWDEQYF.

The chain joins TRBV29-1 to TRBJ1-1, with 7 bases aligning to TRBD1. The length of the CDR3 is 15 residues. Germline assignment: CDR1 SQVTM and CDR2 ANQGSEA. Trimming cost V 7 bases and J 2 bases; bases outside gene matches: 13. The CDR3 bases are TGCAGCGGACAGGGATGGAAAGACCCTAACACTGAAGCTTTCTTT. This gives the protein CSGQGWKDPNTEAFF.

The rearrangement links TRBV7-9 to TRBJ1-2; perhaps TRBD1 as D (6 bases). Germline assignment: CDR1 SEHNR and CDR2 FQNEAQ (reference sequence). Trimming took off 5 bases at V and 7 bases at J, with 14 bases between the two ends. This CDR3 has 13 amino acids. The CDR3 coding sequence is TGTGCCAGCAGCAATCTACAGGGAAGTGGCTACACCTTC. Encoded protein: CASSNLQGSGYTF.

This clone was observed a single time. The rearrangement uses TRBV7-2 and TRBJ1-2, with TRBD1 identical over 10 bases. V dropped 4 bases and J dropped 7; count of bases not matched to a gene: 9. This CDR3 region has 15 residues. Germline CDR1 SGHTA, CDR2 FQGNSA. The CDR3 DNA is TGTGCCAGCAGCTCAACGGGACAGGGGTTGCGTGGCTACACCTTC. This codes for CASSSTGQGLRGYTF.

The chain uses TRBV7-7 and TRBJ1-3, with D hard to call. The CDR3 consists of 13 residues. Germline loops: CDR1 SSHAT, CDR2 FNYEAQ (reference sequence). V gave up 2 bases and J gave up 4 bases, with 6 bases separating them. This CDR3 is CASSLKVGNTIYF. The CDR3 DNA sequence: TGTGCCAGCAGCTTAAAAGTGGGAAACACCATATATTTT.

The J gene is TRBJ2-1, the V gene TRBV19, with D hard to call. Germline V gene sequence: CDR1 LNHDA, CDR2 SQIVND (reference sequence). V was clipped by 5 bases and J by 1 base, with 12 bases between them. This CDR3 contains 15 residues. CDR3 in DNA: TGTGCCAGTAGTCGGTCCGCACTATCCTACAATGAGCAGTTCTTC. Residues: CASSRSALSYNEQFF. Based on the CDR3 plus reference TRBV19 and TRBJ2-1, the full variable domain is DGGITQSPKYLFRKEGQNVTLSCEQNLNHDAMYWYRQDPGQGLRLIYYSQIVNDFQKGDIAEGYSVSREKKESFPLTVTSAQKNPTAFYLCASSRSALSYNEQFFGPGTRLTVL.

The chain combines TRBV30 with TRBJ2-1; 13 bases line up with TRBD2. J gave up 7 bases and V 4 bases, and 7 bases lay outside the gene matches. Germline CDR1 GTSNPN, CDR2 SVGIG (reference sequence). CDR3 length equals 15 residues. CDR3 residues: CAWTKGGLAGNEQFF. The CDR3 region has the DNA TGTGCCTGGACCAAAGGGGGACTAGCGGGAAATGAGCAGTTCTTC.

The chain links TRBV5-5 to TRBJ2-2, with unresolved D. CDR1 and CDR2 from the germline V gene are SGHKS and YYEKEE (reference sequence). The CDR3 extends over 15 amino acids. Trimming shortened V by 0 bases and J by 3 bases, and 9 bases separated the two germline ends. The CDR3 coding sequence is TGTGCCAGCAGCTTGGTGCTTTCGGACACCGGGGAGCTGTTTTTT. Translation gives CASSLVLSDTGELFF.

The chain joins TRBV12-5 to TRBJ2-3, with TRBD2 identical over 11 bases. V trimming: 1 base; J trimming: 2 bases; junction bases outside the gene matches: 2. There are 16 residues in the CDR3. Germline V CDR1 and CDR2: LGHNT, FRNRAP. The CDR3 protein is CASGLGLAGTTDTQYF. CDR3 DNA: TGTGCTAGTGGTTTGGGACTAGCGGGGACCACAGATACGCAGTATTTT.

This clone turned up a few times. The gene calls are TRBV6-5 and TRBJ1-2, with TRBD1 matching 7 bases. Germline-derived CDR1 and CDR2 are MNHEY and SVGAGI. The CDR3 is 14 amino acids. V gave up 10 bases and J gave up 4 bases; unmatched junction bases: 12. CDR3 sequence: CATSFGQVSYGYTF. For the CDR3, the DNA is TGTGCCACTTCCTTTGGACAGGTTTCCTATGGCTACACCTTC.

On this clone: Other DNA sequences within the sample encode an identical CDR3. This rearrangement joins TRBV10-3 to TRBJ1-1; TRBD1 might be the D (5 bases). Germline CDR1 is ENHRY and CDR2 is SYGVKD. V gave up 0 bases and J gave up 4 bases, with 6 bases separating them. CDR3 length: 13 residues. This chain's CDR3 is CAISESRGTEAFF. For the CDR3, the DNA is TGTGCCATCAGTGAGTCAAGGGGCACTGAAGCTTTCTTT.

The chain has TRBV14 and TRBJ2-7; possibly TRBD2 for D (5 bases). V dropped 0 bases and J dropped 6 bases, with 12 bases sitting between them. This CDR3 contains 14 residues. Germline CDR1 is SGHDN and CDR2 is FVKESK. CDR3 bases: TGTGCCAGCAGCCAAGACTGGGCGGCGGGCGAGCAGTACTTC. It codes for CASSQDWAAGEQYF.